The clone carrying this T cell receptor beta chain was found a few times. The junction and the germline gene differ at one end; a read error may be behind it. The data are from a study of metastatic and nonmetastatic thyroid tumors. The wider study: The comparison covered peripheral blood and tumor or nodule tissue in malignant and benign thyroid patients.

With MiXCR, TCRdb called clones anew from the PCR reads. The sample has approximately 65,000 clones, more than 3.5% seen once; the top ten hold 20% to 25%. The CDR3 runs 15 residues. Germline values: CDR1 SGHAT, CDR2 FQNNGV. Ahead of thyroid surgery, no patient had received treatment of any kind. The sample taken for sequencing was blood. This sequence joins TRBV11-2 and TRBJ1-2; perhaps TRBD1 as D (5 bases). The TCR was taken from a female donor with papillary thyroid cancer or a benign thyroid nodule (not recorded which). Some clones in this sample may be carry-over from other donors' samples. The CDR3 is CASTPSPGEGYGYTF. As DNA, the CDR3 is TGCGCCAGCACCCCGTCCCCGGGGGAGGGTTATGGCTACACCTTC.